Listed below are T cell receptor beta chains from one sample, sequenced in a study of T cell responses to AZD1222 COVID-19 vaccine. Sequencing was performed with immunoSEQ multiplex PCR; in TCRdb, only in-frame clones are kept and a portion is missing. The sample holds about 190,000 clones; approximately 91% are singletons and the top ten take approximately 0.98%. The sequenced sample was peripheral blood, obtained on day 0 of AZD1222 vaccination. These receptors originate from an adult in good health. CDR3s leave out the opening cysteine and the closing phenylalanine or tryptophan. Fields, in order: V gene, CDR3 protein.

TRBV29-1,SVESENYGYT
TRBV7-9,ASSPGLASYEQY
TRBV6-1,ASSEISNSPLH
TRBV7-9,ASTELDREVYGYT
TRBV18,ASSSLLYEQY
TRBV5-1,ASSPRTGMAGELF
TRBV10-3,AISESGTGLYYGYT
TRBV9,ASSVGTSGAQETQY
TRBV12-5,ASGLRIRDRDLKSSPLH
TRBV10-1,ASSEWDLNSSYNEQF
TRBV27,ASSLTGGRADTQY
TRBV2,ASSGSDYGYT
TRBV5-6,ASSLNPSGVEQY
TRBV10-3,AINRESSYEQY
TRBV7-9,ASSLARGTENTEAF
TRBV3-1/TRBV3-2,ASSLLQLATGANVLT
TRBV7-2,ASSSRDRRETEAF